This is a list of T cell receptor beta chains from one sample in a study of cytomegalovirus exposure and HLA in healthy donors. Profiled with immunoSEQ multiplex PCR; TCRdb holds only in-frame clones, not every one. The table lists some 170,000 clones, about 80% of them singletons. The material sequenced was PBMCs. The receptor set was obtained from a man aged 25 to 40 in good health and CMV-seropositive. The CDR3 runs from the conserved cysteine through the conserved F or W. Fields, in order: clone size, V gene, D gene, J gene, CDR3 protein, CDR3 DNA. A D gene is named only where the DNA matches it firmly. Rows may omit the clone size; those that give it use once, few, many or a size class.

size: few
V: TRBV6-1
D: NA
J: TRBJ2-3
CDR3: CASSGLGGGSTDTQYF
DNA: TGTGCCAGCAGTGGACTAGGGGGGGGGAGCACAGATACGCAGTATTTT

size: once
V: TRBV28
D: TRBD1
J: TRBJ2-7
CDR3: CASSFDRGYEQYF
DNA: TGTGCCAGCAGTTTCGACAGGGGGTACGAGCAGTACTTC

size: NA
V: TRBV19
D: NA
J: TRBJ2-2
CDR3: CASSVGSGQGGELFF
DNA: TGTGCCAGTAGTGTAGGATCAGGGCAGGGCGGGGAGCTGTTTTTT

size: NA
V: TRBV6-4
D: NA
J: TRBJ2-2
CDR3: CASSIQGTGELFF
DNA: TGTGCCAGCAGCATACAGGGCACCGGGGAGCTGTTTTTT

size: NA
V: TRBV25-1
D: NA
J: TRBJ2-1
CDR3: CASSQQYNEQFF
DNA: TGTGCCAGCAGTCAACAGTACAATGAGCAGTTCTTC

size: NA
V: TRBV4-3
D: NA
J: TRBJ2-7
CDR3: CASSPRGTTYEQYF
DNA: TGCGCCAGCAGCCCCCGAGGCACCACCTACGAGCAGTACTTC

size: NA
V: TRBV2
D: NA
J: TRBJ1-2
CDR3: CASRGGEVDYGYTF
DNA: TGTGCCAGCAGGGGGGGGGAGGTGGACTATGGCTACACCTTC

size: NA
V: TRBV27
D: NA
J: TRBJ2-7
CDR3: CASSLLGTSYEQYF
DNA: TGTGCCAGCAGTTTATTGGGCACCTCCTACGAGCAGTACTTC

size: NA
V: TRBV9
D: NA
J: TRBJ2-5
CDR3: CASSVDEGGTQYF
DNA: TGTGCCAGCAGCGTAGACGAGGGAGGGACCCAGTACTTC

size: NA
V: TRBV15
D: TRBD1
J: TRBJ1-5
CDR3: CATSRETGSKHF
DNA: TGTGCCACCAGCAGAGAGACAGGGAGTAAACATTTT

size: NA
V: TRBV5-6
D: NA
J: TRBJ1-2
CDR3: CASSLGGRYYGYTF
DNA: TGTGCCAGCAGCTTGGGAGGCCGCTACTATGGCTACACCTTC

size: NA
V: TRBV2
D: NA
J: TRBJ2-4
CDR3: CASREGQTNIQYF
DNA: TGTGCCAGCAGGGAGGGACAGACGAACATTCAGTACTTC

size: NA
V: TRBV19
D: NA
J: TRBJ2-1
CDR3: CASSIVANSYNEQFF
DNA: TGTGCCAGTAGTATAGTAGCGAACTCCTACAATGAGCAGTTCTTC

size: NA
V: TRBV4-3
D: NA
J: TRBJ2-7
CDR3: CASSQDSSPNEQYF
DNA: TGCGCCAGCAGCCAAGATAGTTCGCCTAACGAGCAGTACTTC